This T cell receptor beta chain was captured in a study of cytotoxic CD8 clonotypes in ibrutinib-treated CLL. Generated by immunoSEQ multiplex PCR, the TCRdb table keeps only in-frame clones and is missing some. Here the sample spans 140,000 to 150,000 clones, 76% being singletons. The germline gives CDR1 KGHSH, CDR2 LQKENI. The germline V and J ends were trimmed by 3 bases and 4 bases, with 15 bases remaining between them. The CDR3 has 15 residues. Concerning this clone: The antigen remains unidentified.

Overall study findings and caveats: At baseline, clonality was higher than in age-matched healthy donors and correlated with CD8+ counts. Clonality grew at ibrutinib response; at progression, it decreased back toward baseline.

The chain links TRBV18 to TRBJ1-1; D is perhaps TRBD1 (5 bases). The sequence was obtained from a human donor with chronic lymphocytic leukemia. Here the sequenced sample was PBMCs, taken after 24 months of ibrutinib treatment. Here the CDR3 reads CASSPAGGGPTEAFF. The CDR3 bases are TGTGCCAGCTCACCGGCTGGGGGAGGTCCCACTGAAGCTTTCTTT.